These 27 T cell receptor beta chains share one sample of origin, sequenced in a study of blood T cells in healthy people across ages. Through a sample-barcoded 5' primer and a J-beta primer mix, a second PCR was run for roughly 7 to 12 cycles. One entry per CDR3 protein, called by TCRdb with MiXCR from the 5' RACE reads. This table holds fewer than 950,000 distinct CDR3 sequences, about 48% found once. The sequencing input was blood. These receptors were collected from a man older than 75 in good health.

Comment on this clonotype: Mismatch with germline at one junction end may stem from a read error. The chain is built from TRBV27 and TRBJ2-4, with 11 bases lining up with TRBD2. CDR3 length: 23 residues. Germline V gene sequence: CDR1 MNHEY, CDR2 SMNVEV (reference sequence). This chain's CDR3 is CATSQLKGPAGLAGGLAKNIQYF. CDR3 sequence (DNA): TGTGCCACCAGTCAGTTAAAGGGACCGGCTGGGCTAGCGGGAGGTCTAGCCAAAAACATTCAGTACTTC.

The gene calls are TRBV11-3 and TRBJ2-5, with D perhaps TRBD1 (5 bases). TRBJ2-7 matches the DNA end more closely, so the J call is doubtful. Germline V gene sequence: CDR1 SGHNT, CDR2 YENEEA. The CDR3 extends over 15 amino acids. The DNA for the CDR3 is TGTGCCAGCATCCCACCAAGGGGCACCGCCTACGAGCAGTACTTC. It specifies CASIPPRGTAYEQYF.

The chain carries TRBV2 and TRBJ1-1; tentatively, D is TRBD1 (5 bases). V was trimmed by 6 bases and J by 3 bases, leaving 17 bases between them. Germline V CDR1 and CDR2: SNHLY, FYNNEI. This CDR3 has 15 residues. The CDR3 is CASRPEGTRYTEAFF. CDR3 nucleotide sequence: TGTGCCAGCAGGCCGGAAGGGACTCGGTACACTGAAGCTTTCTTT.

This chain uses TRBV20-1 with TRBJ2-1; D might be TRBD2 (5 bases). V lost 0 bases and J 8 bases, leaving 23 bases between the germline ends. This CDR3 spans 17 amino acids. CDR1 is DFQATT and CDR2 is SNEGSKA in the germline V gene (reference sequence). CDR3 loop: CSARDDGIASMWDEQFF. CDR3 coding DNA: TGCAGTGCTAGAGATGACGGAATAGCGTCCATGTGGGATGAGCAGTTCTTC.

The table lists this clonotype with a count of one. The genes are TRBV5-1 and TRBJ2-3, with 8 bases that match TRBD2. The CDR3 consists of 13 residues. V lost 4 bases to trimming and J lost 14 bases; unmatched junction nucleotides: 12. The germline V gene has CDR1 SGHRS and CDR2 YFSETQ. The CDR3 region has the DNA TGCGCCAGCAGCCGGGGGGGGTCCGGATACGCGTATTTT. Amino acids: CASSRGGSGYAYF.

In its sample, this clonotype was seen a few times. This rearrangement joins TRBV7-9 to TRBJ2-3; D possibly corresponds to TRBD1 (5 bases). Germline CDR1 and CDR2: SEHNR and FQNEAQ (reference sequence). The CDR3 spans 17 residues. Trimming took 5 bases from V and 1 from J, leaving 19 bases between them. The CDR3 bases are TGTGCCAGCAGCGGCCCCCCACCCAGGGCGGGCACAGATACGCAGTATTTT. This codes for CASSGPPPRAGTDTQYF.

CDR3 sequence (DNA): TGTGCCAGCAGTTCCCCCCGGGCAGGACCTAACTATGGCTACACCTTC. Amino acids: CASSSPRAGPNYGYTF. The chain has TRBV27 and TRBJ1-2, with D unclear. The germline V gene encodes CDR1 MNHEY and CDR2 SMNVEV (reference sequence). This CDR3 has 16 amino acids. V was shortened by 4 bases and J by 0 bases, with 15 bases between the two germline ends.

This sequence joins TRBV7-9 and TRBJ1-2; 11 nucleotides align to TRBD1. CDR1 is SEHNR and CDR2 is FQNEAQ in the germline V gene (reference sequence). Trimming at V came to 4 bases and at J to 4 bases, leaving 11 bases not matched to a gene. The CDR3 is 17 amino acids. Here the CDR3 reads CASSSDRGRRTPYGYTF. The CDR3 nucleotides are TGTGCCAGCAGCTCGGACAGGGGGCGTAGGACTCCCTATGGCTACACCTTC.

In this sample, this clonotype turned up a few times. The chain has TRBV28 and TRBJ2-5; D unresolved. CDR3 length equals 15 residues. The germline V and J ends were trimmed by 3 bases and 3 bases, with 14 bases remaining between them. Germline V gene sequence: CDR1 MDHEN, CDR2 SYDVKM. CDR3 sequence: CASSLARKEKETQYF. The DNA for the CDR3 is TGTGCCAGCAGTTTGGCTAGGAAGGAAAAAGAGACCCAGTACTTC. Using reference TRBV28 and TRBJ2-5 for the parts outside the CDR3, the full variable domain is DVKVTQSSRYLVKRTGEKVFLECVQDMDHENMFWYRQDPGLGLRLIYFSYDVKMKEKGDIPEGYSVSREKKERFSLILESASTNQTSMYLCASSLARKEKETQYFGPGTRLLVL.

CDR3 in amino acids: CASSPGEWGYEQYF. DNA of the CDR3: TGTGCCAGCTCACCAGGGGAGTGGGGCTACGAGCAGTACTTC. This sequence joins TRBV18 and TRBJ2-7; TRBD2 is a possible D gene (5 bases). The CDR3 sequence is 14 residues long. Germline CDR1 and CDR2: KGHSH and LQKENI. V was pared by 2 bases and J by 3 bases, with 11 bases between.

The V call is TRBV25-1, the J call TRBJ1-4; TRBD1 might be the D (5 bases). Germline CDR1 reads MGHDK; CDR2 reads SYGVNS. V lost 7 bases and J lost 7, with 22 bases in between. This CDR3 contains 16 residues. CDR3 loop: CASKPWGRGGSEKLFF. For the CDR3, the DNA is TGTGCCAGCAAACCTTGGGGCCGTGGGGGGAGTGAAAAACTGTTTTTT.

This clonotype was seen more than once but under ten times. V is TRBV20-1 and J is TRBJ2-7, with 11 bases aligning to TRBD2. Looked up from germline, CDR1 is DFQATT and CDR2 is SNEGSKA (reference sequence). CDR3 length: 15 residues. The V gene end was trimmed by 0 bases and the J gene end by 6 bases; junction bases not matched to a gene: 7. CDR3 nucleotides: TGCAGTGCTAGAGATCGGGTACTAGCGGGAGCCGAGCAGTACTTC. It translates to CSARDRVLAGAEQYF.

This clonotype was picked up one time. In nucleotides, the CDR3 is TGTGCCAGCACTTCCGCTCGGGCGAACACTGAAGCTTTCTTT. Protein sequence: CASTSARANTEAFF. The rearrangement joins TRBV6-5 to TRBJ1-1; D ambiguous. The ends were cut back, 7 bases at V and 1 base at J, with 13 bases in the middle. The CDR3 contains 14 residues. CDR1 MNHEY and CDR2 SVGAGI come from the germline V gene.

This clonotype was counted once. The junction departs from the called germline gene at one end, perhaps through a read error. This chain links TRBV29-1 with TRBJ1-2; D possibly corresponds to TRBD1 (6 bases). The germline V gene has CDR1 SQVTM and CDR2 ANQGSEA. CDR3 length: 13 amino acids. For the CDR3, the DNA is TGCAGCGTTCGGGACATATCTAACTATGGCAACACCTTC. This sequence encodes CSVRDISNYGNTF.

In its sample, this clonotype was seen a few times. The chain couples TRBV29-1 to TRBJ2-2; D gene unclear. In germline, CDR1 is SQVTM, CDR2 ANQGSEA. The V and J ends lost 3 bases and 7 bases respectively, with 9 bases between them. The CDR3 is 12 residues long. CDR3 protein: CSVEFDGGELFF. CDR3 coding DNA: TGCAGCGTTGAGTTTGACGGCGGGGAGCTGTTTTTT.

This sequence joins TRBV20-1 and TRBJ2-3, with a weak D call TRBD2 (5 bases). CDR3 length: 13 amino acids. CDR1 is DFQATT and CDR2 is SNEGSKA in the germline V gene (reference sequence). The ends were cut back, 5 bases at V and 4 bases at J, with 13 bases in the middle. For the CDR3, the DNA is TGCAGTGCTGGCAGGAGGATCGCAGATACGCAGTATTTT. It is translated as CSAGRRIADTQYF.

This CDR3 is CATSGGTSGSIEQYF. Here the CDR3 DNA reads TGTGCCACCAGTGGAGGGACTAGCGGGAGCATAGAGCAGTACTTC. The J gene is TRBJ2-5, the V gene TRBV24-1, with 14 bases identical to TRBD2. With V trimmed by 5 bases and J by 11 bases, 9 bases remained unmatched. The germline gives CDR1 KGHDR, CDR2 SFDVKD. The CDR3 contains 15 residues.

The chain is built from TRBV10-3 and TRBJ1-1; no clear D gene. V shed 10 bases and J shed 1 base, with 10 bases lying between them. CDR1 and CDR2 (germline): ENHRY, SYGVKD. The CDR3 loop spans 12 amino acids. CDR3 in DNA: TGTGCCACCCGTCATCAGAACACTGAAGCTTTCTTT. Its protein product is CATRHQNTEAFF.

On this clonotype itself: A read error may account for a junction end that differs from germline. The CDR3 DNA reads TGTCCCAGCAGTTTCCGGGACCTCTCCCCCTACGAGCAGTACTTC. This gives the protein CPSSFRDLSPYEQYF. The chain employs TRBV11-2 and TRBJ2-7; tentatively, D is TRBD1 or TRBD2 (5 bases each). CDR3 size: 15 residues. Germline assignment: CDR1 SGHAT and CDR2 FQNNGV. Full variable domain (remainder filled in from reference TRBV11-2 and TRBJ2-7): EAGVAQSPRYKIIEKRQSVAFWCNPISGHATLYWYQQILGQGPKLLIQFQNNGVVDDSQLPKDRFSAERLKGVDSTLKIQPAKLEDSAVYLCPSSFRDLSPYEQYFGPGTRLTVT.

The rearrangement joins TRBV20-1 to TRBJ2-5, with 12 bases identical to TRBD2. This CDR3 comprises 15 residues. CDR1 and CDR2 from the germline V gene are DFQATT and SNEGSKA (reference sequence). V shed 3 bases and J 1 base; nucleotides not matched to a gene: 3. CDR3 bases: TGCAGTGCTAGGACTAGCGGGAGAATCCAAGAGACCCAGTACTTC. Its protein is CSARTSGRIQETQYF.

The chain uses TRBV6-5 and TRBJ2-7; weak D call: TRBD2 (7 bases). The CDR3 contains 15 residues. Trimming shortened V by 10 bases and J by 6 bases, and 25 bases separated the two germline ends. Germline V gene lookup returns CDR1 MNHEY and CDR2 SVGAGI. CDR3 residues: CATHTGWTSPSEQYF. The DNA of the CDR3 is TGTGCCACCCATACAGGGTGGACTAGTCCGTCCGAGCAGTACTTC.

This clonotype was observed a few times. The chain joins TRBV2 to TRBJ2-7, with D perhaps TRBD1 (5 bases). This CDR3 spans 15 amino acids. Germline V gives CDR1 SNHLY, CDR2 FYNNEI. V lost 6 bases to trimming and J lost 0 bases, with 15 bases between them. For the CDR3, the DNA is TGTGCCAGCAGGGCCGGATCAGGGTTCTCCTACGAGCAGTACTTC. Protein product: CASRAGSGFSYEQYF.

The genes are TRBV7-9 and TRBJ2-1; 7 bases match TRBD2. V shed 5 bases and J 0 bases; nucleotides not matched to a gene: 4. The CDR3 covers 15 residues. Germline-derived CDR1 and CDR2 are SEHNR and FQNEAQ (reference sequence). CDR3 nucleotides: TGTGCCAGCAGCCAACTAGCGAGCTCCTACAATGAGCAGTTCTTC. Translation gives CASSQLASSYNEQFF.

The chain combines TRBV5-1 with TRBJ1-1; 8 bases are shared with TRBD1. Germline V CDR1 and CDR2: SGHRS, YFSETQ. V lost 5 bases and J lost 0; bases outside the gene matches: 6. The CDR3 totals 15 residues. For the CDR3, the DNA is TGCGCCAGCAGAAACGGACAGGGACTGAACACTGAAGCTTTCTTT. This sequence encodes CASRNGQGLNTEAFF. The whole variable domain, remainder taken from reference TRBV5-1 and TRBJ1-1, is KAGVTQTPRYLIKTRGQQVTLSCSPISGHRSVSWYQQTPGQGLQFLFEYFSETQRNKGNFPGRFSGRQFSNSRSEMNVSTLELGDSALYLCASRNGQGLNTEAFFGQGTRLTVV.

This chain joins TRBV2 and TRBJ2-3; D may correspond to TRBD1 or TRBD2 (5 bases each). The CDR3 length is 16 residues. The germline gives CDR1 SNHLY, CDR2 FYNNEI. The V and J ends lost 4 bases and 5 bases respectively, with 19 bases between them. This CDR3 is CASSVGTGASGDTQYF. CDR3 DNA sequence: TGTGCCAGCAGTGTAGGGACGGGCGCCTCTGGAGATACGCAGTATTTT.

The CDR3, as DNA: TGTGCCAGCAGTTTAGGGTCGGGCGGCTACACCTTC. This translates into CASSLGSGGYTF. The gene calls are TRBV12-3 or TRBV12-4 and TRBJ1-2; unclear D gene. CDR3 length equals 12 residues. The ends were cut back, 1 base at V and 8 bases at J, with 8 bases in the middle.

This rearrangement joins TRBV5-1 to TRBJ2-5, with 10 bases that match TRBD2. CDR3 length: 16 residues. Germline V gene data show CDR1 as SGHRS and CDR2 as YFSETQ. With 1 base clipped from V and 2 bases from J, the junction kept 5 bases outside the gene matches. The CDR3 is CASSLTASGGQETQYF. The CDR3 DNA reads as TGCGCCAGCAGCTTGACGGCTAGCGGGGGACAAGAGACCCAGTACTTC.